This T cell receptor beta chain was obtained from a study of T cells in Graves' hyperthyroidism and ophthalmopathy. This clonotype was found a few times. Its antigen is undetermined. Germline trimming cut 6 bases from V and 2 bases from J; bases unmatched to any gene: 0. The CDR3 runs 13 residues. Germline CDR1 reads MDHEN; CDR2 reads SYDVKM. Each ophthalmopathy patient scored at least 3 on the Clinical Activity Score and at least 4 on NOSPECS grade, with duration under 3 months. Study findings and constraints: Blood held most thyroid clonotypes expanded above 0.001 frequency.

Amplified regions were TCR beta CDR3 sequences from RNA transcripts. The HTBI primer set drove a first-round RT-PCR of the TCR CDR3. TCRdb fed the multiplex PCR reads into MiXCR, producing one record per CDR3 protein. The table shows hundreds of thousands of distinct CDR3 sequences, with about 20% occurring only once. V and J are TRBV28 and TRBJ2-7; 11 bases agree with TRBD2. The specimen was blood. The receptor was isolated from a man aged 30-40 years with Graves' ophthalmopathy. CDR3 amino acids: CASRTSGTYEQYF. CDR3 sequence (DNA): TGTGCCAGCAGGACTAGCGGGACCTACGAGCAGTACTTC.